These T cell receptor beta chains were read from a single sample in a study of blood T cell repertoires in COVID-19. Sequenced by immunoSEQ multiplex PCR; TCRdb stores in-frame clones only, minus some. Here the sample spans tens of thousands of clones, around 86% being singletons. The sample comprised peripheral blood. Receptor source: a man aged 55 to 70 with acute or convalescent COVID-19. Both conserved end residues are part of each CDR3. The D gene is left open where the match is weak. Clone size is not always given. Where it is, it says once, few, many or a class for expanded clones.

v_call	cdr3_length	d_call	j_call	clone_size	cdr3_nt	cdr3_aa
TRBV5-6	16	-	TRBJ2-3	-	TGTGCCAGCAGCTTTGACACGGGATGGGTTACAGATACGCAGTATTTT	CASSFDTGWVTDTQYF
TRBV5-1	15	TRBD1	TRBJ2-7	-	TGCGCCAGCAGCTTAAATGGACAGGGTATCTACGAGCAGTACTTC	CASSLNGQGIYEQYF
TRBV5-1	16	TRBD2	TRBJ2-3	-	TGCGCCAGCAGCTTGGGGACTAGCGGGTCCACAGATACGCAGTATTTT	CASSLGTSGSTDTQYF
TRBV2	15	TRBD2	TRBJ2-1	-	TGTGCCAGCAGTCCTCTAGCGGGGGGGGACATTGAGCAGTTCTTC	CASSPLAGGDIEQFF
TRBV5-1	15	TRBD1	TRBJ1-3	once	TGCGCCAGCAGCTTGGAGGGGGCCTCTGGAAACACCATATATTTT	CASSLEGASGNTIYF
TRBV5-6	13	-	TRBJ1-2	-	TGTGCCAGCAGCTACGACAGTAACTATGGCTACACCTTC	CASSYDSNYGYTF
TRBV7-9	17	TRBD2	TRBJ2-2	-	TGTGCCAGCAGCTCTTGGACTAGCGGGGGGAACACCGGGGAGCTGTTTTTT	CASSSWTSGGNTGELFF
TRBV6-5	15	TRBD2	TRBJ2-7	many	TGTGCCAGCAGTTTGACTAGCGCTCTCTCTTACGAGCAGTACTTC	CASSLTSALSYEQYF
TRBV30	14	-	TRBJ2-2	-	TGTGCCTGGAGTGTGAGTCTAGAAACCGGGGAGCTGTTTTTT	CAWSVSLETGELFF
TRBV19	14	TRBD1	TRBJ2-7	few	TGTGCCACCGAACCGGGACAGGGACCCTACGAGCAGTACTTC	CATEPGQGPYEQYF
TRBV29-1	14	TRBD2	TRBJ2-2	-	TGCAGCGTTTCTACTAGCGGGAAGTCCGGGGAGCTGTTTTTT	CSVSTSGKSGELFF
TRBV7-8	14	-	TRBJ1-5	-	TGTGCCAGCAGCTTAAGCCCAAGCAATCAGCCCCAGCATTTT	CASSLSPSNQPQHF
TRBV19	14	TRBD1	TRBJ1-5	-	TGTGCCAGTAGTTCGGGACAGGTTGGGCAGCCCCAGCATTTT	CASSSGQVGQPQHF
TRBV5-6	14	-	TRBJ2-5	-	TGTGCCAGCAGACAAAGAGACAGACAAGAGACCCAGTACTTC	CASRQRDRQETQYF
TRBV2	15	TRBD1	TRBJ1-2	-	TGTGCCAGCAGTCCCCGGACAGGGAGTAACTATGGCTACACCTTC	CASSPRTGSNYGYTF
TRBV10-1	19	TRBD2	TRBJ2-1	-	TGCGCCAGCAGTGAGTCGACTCCGGCTAGCGGGGGAATATGCAATGAGCAGTTCTTC	CASSESTPASGGICNEQFF
TRBV4-2	16	-	TRBJ1-1	-	TGTGCCAGCAGCCCCGCTGGGCATCAGGGAACCCCTGAAGCTTTCTTT	CASSPAGHQGTPEAFF
TRBV29-1	12	-	TRBJ1-2	-	TGCAGCTCCGAGGTACTTAACTATGGCTACACCTTC	CSSEVLNYGYTF
TRBV6-1	15	-	TRBJ1-1	-	TGTGCCAGCAGTGAATTCGGGGTGCCGAACACTGAAGCTTTCTTT	CASSEFGVPNTEAFF
TRBV7-9	16	-	TRBJ2-5	-	TGTGCCAGCGAGCGACCGACGATAGGGGGGGAAGAGACCCAGTACTTC	CASERPTIGGEETQYF